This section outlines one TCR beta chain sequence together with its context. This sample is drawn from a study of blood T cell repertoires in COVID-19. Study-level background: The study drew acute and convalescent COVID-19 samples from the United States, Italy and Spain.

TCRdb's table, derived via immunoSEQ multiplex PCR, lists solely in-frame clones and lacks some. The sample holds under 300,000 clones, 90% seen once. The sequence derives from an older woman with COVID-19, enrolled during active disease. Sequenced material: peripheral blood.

In DNA form, the CDR3 reads TGTGCCAGCAGTTATATCGCCTTCGGACAGGGGGCAAATTCACCCCTCCACTTT. Translated: CASSYIAFGQGANSPLHF. The rearrangement uses TRBV6-2 or TRBV6-3 and TRBJ1-6, with 11 bases aligning to TRBD1. This CDR3 comprises 18 residues. V lost 3 bases to trimming and J lost 7 bases; unmatched junction nucleotides: 11. Germline CDR1 and CDR2: MNHEY and SVGEGT.